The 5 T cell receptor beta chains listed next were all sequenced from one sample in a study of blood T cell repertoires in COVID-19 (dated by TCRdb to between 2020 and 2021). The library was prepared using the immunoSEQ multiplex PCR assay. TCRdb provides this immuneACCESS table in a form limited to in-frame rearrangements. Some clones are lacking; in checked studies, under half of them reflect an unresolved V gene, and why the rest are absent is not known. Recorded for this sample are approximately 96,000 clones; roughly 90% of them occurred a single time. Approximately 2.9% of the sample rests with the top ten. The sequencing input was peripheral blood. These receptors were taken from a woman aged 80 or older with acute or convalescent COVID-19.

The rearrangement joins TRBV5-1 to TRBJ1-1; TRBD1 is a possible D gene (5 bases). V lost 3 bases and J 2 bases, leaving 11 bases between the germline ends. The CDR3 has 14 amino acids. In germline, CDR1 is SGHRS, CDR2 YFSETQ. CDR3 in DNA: TGCGCCAGCAGCTCACAGACAGTCAACACTGAAGCTTTCTTT. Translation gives CASSSQTVNTEAFF.

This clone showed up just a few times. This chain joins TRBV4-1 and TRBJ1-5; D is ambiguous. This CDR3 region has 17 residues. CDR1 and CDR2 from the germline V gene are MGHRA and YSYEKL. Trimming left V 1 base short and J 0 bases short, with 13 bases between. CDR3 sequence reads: CASSQVDMGFSNQPQHF. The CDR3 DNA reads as TGCGCCAGCAGCCAAGTAGATATGGGCTTTAGCAATCAGCCCCAGCATTTT.

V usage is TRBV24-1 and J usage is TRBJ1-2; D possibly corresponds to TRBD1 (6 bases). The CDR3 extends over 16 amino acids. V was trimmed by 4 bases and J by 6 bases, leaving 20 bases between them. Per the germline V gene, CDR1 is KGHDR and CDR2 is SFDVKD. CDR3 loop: CATSDTAGTSGNGYTF. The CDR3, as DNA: TGTGCCACCAGTGACACTGCCGGGACAAGCGGGAATGGCTACACCTTC.

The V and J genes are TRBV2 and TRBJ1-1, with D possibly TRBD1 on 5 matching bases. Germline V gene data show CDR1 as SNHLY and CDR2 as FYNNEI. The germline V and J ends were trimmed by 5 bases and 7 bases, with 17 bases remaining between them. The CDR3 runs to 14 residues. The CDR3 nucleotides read TGTGCCAGCAGTCAAGTCCGGGGGGGTAGTGAAGCTTTCTTT. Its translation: CASSQVRGGSEAFF. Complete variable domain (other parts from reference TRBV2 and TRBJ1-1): EPEVTQTPSHQVTQMGQEVILRCVPISNHLYFYWYRQILGQKVEFLVSFYNNEISEKSEIFDDQFSVERPDGSNFTLKIRSTKLEDSAMYFCASSQVRGGSEAFFGQGTRLTVV.

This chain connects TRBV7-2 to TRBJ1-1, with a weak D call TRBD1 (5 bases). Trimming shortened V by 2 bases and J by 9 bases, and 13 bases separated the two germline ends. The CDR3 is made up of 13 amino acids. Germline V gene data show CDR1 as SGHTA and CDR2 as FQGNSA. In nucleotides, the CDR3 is TGTGCCAGCAGCTTACCTCAGGGTCTTAAAGCTTTCTTT. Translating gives CASSLPQGLKAFF.